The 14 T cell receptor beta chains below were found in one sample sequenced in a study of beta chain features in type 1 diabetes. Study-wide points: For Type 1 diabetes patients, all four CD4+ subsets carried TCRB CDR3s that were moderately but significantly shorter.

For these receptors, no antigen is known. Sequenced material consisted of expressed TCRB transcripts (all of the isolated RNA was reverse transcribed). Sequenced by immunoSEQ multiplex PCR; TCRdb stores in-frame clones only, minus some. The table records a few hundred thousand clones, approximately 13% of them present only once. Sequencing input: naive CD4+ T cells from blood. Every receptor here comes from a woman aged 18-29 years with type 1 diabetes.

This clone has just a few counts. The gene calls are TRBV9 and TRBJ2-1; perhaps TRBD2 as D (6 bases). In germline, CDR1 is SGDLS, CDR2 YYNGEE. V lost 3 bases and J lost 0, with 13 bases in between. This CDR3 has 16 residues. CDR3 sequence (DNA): TGTGCCAGCAGCGCGCGCGGGGCCCTCTCCTACAATGAGCAGTTCTTC. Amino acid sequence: CASSARGALSYNEQFF. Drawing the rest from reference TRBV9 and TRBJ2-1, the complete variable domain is DSGVTQTPKHLITATGQRVTLRCSPRSGDLSVYWYQQSLDQGLQFLIQYYNGEERAKGNILERFSAQQFPDLHSELNLSSLELGDSALYFCASSARGALSYNEQFFGPGTRLTVL.

This chain's CDR3 is CAQDRGRGQPQHF. In DNA, the CDR3 is TGTGCCCAAGACAGGGGGCGAGGTCAGCCCCAGCATTTT. The chain couples TRBV30 to TRBJ1-5, with 10 bases that match TRBD1. J gave up 6 bases and V 8 bases, and 7 bases lay outside the gene matches. The V gene's germline CDR1 is GTSNPN and CDR2 SVGIG (reference sequence). The CDR3 runs 13 residues.

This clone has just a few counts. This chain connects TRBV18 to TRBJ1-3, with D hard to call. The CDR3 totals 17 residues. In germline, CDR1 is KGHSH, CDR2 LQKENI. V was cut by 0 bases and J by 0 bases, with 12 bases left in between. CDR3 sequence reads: CASSPPGRGDSGNTIYF. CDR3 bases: TGTGCCAGCTCACCACCGGGCCGGGGTGACTCTGGAAACACCATATATTTT.

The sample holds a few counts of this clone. In nucleotides, the CDR3 is TGTGCCAGCAGACAGACGAACACCGGGGAGCTGTTTTTT. Translating gives CASRQTNTGELFF. The rearrangement uses TRBV6-1 and TRBJ2-2; D gene unclear. CDR3 size: 13 residues. CDR1 and CDR2 (germline): MNHNS, SASEGT. Trimming shortened V by 6 bases and J by 0 bases, and 5 bases separated the two germline ends.

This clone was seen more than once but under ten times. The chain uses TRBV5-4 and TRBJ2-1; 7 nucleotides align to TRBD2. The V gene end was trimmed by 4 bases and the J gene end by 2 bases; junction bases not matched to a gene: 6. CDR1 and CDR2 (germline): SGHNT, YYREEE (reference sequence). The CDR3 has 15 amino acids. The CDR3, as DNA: TGTGCCAGCAGCCGGGACTACCCTACCTACAATGAGCAGTTCTTC. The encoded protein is CASSRDYPTYNEQFF.

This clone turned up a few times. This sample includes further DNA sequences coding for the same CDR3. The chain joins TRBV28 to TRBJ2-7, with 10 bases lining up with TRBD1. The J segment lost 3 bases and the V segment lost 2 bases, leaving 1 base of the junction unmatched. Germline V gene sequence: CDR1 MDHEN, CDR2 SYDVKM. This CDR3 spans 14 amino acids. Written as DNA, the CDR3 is TGTGCCAGCAGTTTAGGGACAGGGGTCTACGAGCAGTACTTC. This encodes CASSLGTGVYEQYF.

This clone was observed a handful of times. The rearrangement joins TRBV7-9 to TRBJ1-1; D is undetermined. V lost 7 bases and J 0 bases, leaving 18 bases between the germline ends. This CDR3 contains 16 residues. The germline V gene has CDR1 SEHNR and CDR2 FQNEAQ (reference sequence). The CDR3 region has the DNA TGTGCCAGCACCCCGGGTAGCAGAACAATGAACACTGAAGCTTTCTTT. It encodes CASTPGSRTMNTEAFF.

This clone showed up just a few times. In nucleotides, the CDR3 is TGTGCCTGGAGTGTTGGCTACACCGGGGAGCTGTTTTTT. It codes for CAWSVGYTGELFF. The chain employs TRBV30 and TRBJ2-2; D not certain. This CDR3 region has 13 residues. The germline gives CDR1 GTSNPN, CDR2 SVGIG (reference sequence). Trimming took 0 bases from V and 3 from J, leaving 5 bases between them.

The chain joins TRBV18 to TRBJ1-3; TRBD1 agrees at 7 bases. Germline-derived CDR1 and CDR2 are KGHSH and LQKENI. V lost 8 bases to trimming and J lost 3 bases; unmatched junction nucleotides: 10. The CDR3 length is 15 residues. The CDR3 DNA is TGTGCCAGCGCCACCACAGGGGCCAGTGGAAACACCATATATTTT. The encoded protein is CASATTGASGNTIYF.

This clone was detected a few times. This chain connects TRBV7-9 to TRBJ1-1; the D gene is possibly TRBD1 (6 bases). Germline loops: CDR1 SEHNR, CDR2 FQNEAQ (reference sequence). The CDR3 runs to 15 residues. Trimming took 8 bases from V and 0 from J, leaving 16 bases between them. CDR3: CASGYRTGLNTEAFF. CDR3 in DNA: TGTGCCAGCGGATACCGAACAGGGTTGAACACTGAAGCTTTCTTT.

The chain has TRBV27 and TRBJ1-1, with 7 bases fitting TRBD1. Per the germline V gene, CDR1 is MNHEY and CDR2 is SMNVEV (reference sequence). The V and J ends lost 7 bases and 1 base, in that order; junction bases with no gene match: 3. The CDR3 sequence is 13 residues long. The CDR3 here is CASKDRENTEAFF. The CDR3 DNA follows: TGTGCCAGCAAAGACAGGGAGAACACTGAAGCTTTCTTT.

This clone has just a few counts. The CDR3 is CAGGGQDVVNYGYTF. In nucleotides, the CDR3 is TGTGCCGGTGGGGGACAGGACGTTGTAAACTATGGCTACACCTTC. V usage is TRBV21-1 and J usage is TRBJ1-2; the table assigns TRBD1, which was not confirmed against the DNA. TRBV21-1 is recorded as a pseudogene. The CDR3 runs to 15 residues.

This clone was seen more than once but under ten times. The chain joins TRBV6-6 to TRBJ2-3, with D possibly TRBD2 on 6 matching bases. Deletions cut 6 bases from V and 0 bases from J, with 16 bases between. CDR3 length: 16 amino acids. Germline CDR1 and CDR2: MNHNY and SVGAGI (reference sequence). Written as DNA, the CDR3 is TGTGCCAGCAGCCACGGTTGGGGGGTTAGCACAGATACGCAGTATTTT. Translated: CASSHGWGVSTDTQYF.

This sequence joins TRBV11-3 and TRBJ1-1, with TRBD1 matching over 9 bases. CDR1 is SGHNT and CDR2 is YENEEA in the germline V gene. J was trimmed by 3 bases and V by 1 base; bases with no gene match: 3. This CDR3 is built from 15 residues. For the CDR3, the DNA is TGTGCCAGCAGCTTAGGTGGGACAGGGTACACTGAAGCTTTCTTT. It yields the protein CASSLGGTGYTEAFF.